Each of the 24 T cell receptor beta chains below was sequenced from the same sample in a study of Tregs in tolerant kidney transplant recipients. Recipients received nonmyeloablative bone marrow transplants from related graft donors, with transient mixed chimerism. Libraries were prepared by immunoSEQ multiplex PCR; TCRdb keeps only in-frame clonotypes and omits some of them. This sample carries 20,000 to 25,000 clones, over 70% of them seen once, and the ten largest clones take roughly 24%. Sequencing used CD8+ T cells from blood (PBMCs), obtained 6 months after the transplant. Receptors originate from a human patient who received a combined kidney and bone marrow transplant. T cells may partly derive from the graft donor.

This clone appeared a single time. The chain joins TRBV5-4 to TRBJ1-1, with 8 bases aligning to TRBD1. After removal of 0 bases from V and 3 bases from J, the junction contained 4 bases not matched to a gene. Germline-derived CDR1 and CDR2 are SGHNT and YYREEE (reference sequence). The CDR3 is 15 residues long. The CDR3: CASSLVSGGYTEAFF. Here the CDR3 DNA reads TGTGCCAGCAGCTTGGTTTCAGGGGGCTACACTGAAGCTTTCTTT.

The rearrangement joins TRBV11-1 to TRBJ2-3; D remains unclear. CDR1 and CDR2 from the germline V gene are SGHAT and FQDESV (reference sequence). V shed 0 bases and J shed 1 base, with 5 bases lying between them. This CDR3 has 14 amino acids. Here the CDR3 reads CASSLAAGTDTQYF. The CDR3 bases are TGTGCCAGCAGCTTAGCGGCCGGCACAGATACGCAGTATTTT.

The CDR3 DNA is TGCAGCGTTTCCGGGACTAGCGACGCCGAGCAGTACTTC. It encodes CSVSGTSDAEQYF. V gene TRBV29-1 combines with J gene TRBJ2-7; 10 nucleotides agree with TRBD2. The V gene's germline CDR1 is SQVTM and CDR2 ANQGSEA. This CDR3 has 13 amino acids. V shed 5 bases, J shed 6 bases, and the junction held 7 bases outside the gene matches.

The chain is built from TRBV9 and TRBJ2-5, with 9 bases matching TRBD2. With 0 bases clipped from V and 2 bases from J, the junction kept 14 bases outside the gene matches. Germline CDR1 SGDLS, CDR2 YYNGEE. The CDR3 sequence is 19 residues long. CDR3 coding DNA: TGTGCCAGCAGCGTAGAGGGACTAGCTACCGAGGTTAGTCAAGAGACCCAGTACTTC. Translated, it gives CASSVEGLATEVSQETQYF.

The rearrangement links TRBV4-1 to TRBJ2-7, with TRBD2 identical over 12 bases. J gave up 4 bases and V 3 bases, and 4 bases lay outside the gene matches. The CDR3 totals 15 residues. Per germline, CDR1 MGHRA and CDR2 YSYEKL. The chain's CDR3 is CASSHITSGGYEQYF. Written as DNA, the CDR3 is TGCGCCAGCAGCCATATTACTAGCGGGGGGTACGAGCAGTACTTC.

The gene calls are TRBV5-5 and TRBJ2-3; 8 positions match TRBD2. The V gene end was trimmed by 4 bases and the J gene end by 4 bases; junction bases not matched to a gene: 5. The germline CDR1 and CDR2 sequences are SGHKS and YYEKEE (reference sequence). This CDR3 comprises 14 residues. The CDR3 DNA reads TGTGCCAGCAGCCCCGGACTAGCAGCAGATACGCAGTATTTT. Protein product: CASSPGLAADTQYF.

This clone was picked up a small number of times. J is TRBJ2-5 and V is TRBV7-2, with 10 bases fitting TRBD1. The germline V gene encodes CDR1 SGHTA and CDR2 FQGNSA. V dropped 2 bases and J dropped 5; count of bases not matched to a gene: 2. The CDR3 is made up of 14 amino acids. This chain's CDR3 is CASSLRTGGETQYF. The DNA for the CDR3 is TGTGCCAGCAGCTTACGGACAGGGGGGGAGACCCAGTACTTC.

This clone came up a few times. This chain joins TRBV19 and TRBJ2-5, with D hard to call. Germline V gene data show CDR1 as LNHDA and CDR2 as SQIVND (reference sequence). The CDR3 totals 14 residues. Trimming pared 0 bases from V and 2 bases from J, leaving 7 bases between. Written as DNA, the CDR3 is TGTGCCAGTAGTATAGATGTCGGTCAAGAGACCCAGTACTTC. Translated, it gives CASSIDVGQETQYF.

The V call is TRBV14, the J call TRBJ2-3; the D gene is possibly TRBD2 (6 bases). In germline, CDR1 is SGHDN, CDR2 FVKESK. V gave up 0 bases and J gave up 1 base, with 14 bases separating them. The CDR3 is made up of 17 amino acids. The CDR3 region is CASSQELGRRGTDTQYF. The CDR3 DNA reads as TGTGCCAGCAGCCAAGAACTCGGGCGGAGGGGCACAGATACGCAGTATTTT. The full variable domain, in which reference TRBV14 and TRBJ2-3 provide the parts outside the CDR3, is EAGVTQFPSHSVIEKGQTVTLRCDPISGHDNLYWYRRVMGKEIKFLLHFVKESKQDESGMPNNRFLAERTGGTYSTLKVQPAELEDSGVYFCASSQELGRRGTDTQYFGPGTRLTVL.

The rearrangement uses TRBV13 and TRBJ2-1; 14 bases match TRBD2. The V and J ends lost 4 bases and 1 base, in that order; junction bases with no gene match: 3. CDR1 and CDR2 (germline): PRHDT, FYEKMQ (reference sequence). The CDR3 consists of 17 residues. As DNA, the CDR3 is TGTGCCAGCAGCTCCAGGACTAGCGGGGGGTCCTACAATGAGCAGTTCTTC. It translates to CASSSRTSGGSYNEQFF.

The J gene is TRBJ2-3, the V gene TRBV27, with TRBD2 matching 8 bases. V lost 5 bases to trimming and J lost 2 bases; unmatched junction nucleotides: 9. Per germline, CDR1 MNHEY and CDR2 SMNVEV (reference sequence). This CDR3 comprises 16 residues. CDR3 DNA sequence: TGTGCCAGCAGTCCCTTGGTAGCGGGGCTCACAGATACGCAGTATTTT. It codes for CASSPLVAGLTDTQYF.

This clone was seen a single time. The chain couples TRBV11-1 to TRBJ2-2; D ambiguous. Germline V gene lookup returns CDR1 SGHAT and CDR2 FQDESV (reference sequence). V gave up 5 bases and J gave up 0 bases, with 13 bases separating them. This CDR3 contains 16 residues. The DNA for the CDR3 is TGTGCCAGCAGCCAAGAGTTTCAGGCGAACACCGGGGAGCTGTTTTTT. This sequence encodes CASSQEFQANTGELFF.

V and J are TRBV7-6 and TRBJ2-7; 9 positions agree with TRBD1. Germline CDR1 reads SGHVS; CDR2 reads FNYEAQ. J lost 2 bases, V lost 4 bases, and 6 bases had no gene match. The CDR3 totals 15 residues. CDR3 nucleotide sequence: TGTGCCAGCAGCTCCGGGACAGGGCTCCCCTACGAGCAGTACTTC. Translated: CASSSGTGLPYEQYF.

V usage is TRBV7-6 and J usage is TRBJ2-5; 7 nucleotides align to TRBD2. J lost 5 bases, V lost 1 base, and 7 bases had no gene match. This CDR3 has 15 residues. Per germline, CDR1 SGHVS and CDR2 FNYEAQ. CDR3 DNA sequence: TGTGCCAGCAGCTTAGGCGGGGGTAACCGTGAGACCCAGTACTTC. This encodes CASSLGGGNRETQYF.

Written as DNA, the CDR3 is TGTGCCAGCAGTGAAGGTCGGGACAGGGGATTTGAGCAGTACTTC. This sequence encodes CASSEGRDRGFEQYF. The rearrangement joins TRBV2 to TRBJ2-7, with 10 bases lining up with TRBD1. The CDR3 has 15 amino acids. Trimming removed 1 base from V and 7 bases from J; junction bases left unmatched: 7. Germline V gives CDR1 SNHLY, CDR2 FYNNEI. Combining the CDR3 with reference TRBV2 and TRBJ2-7 gives the whole variable domain EPEVTQTPSHQVTQMGQEVILRCVPISNHLYFYWYRQILGQKVEFLVSFYNNEISEKSEIFDDQFSVERPDGSNFTLKIRSTKLEDSAMYFCASSEGRDRGFEQYFGPGTRLTVT.

J is TRBJ1-2 and V is TRBV15; 7 nucleotides align to TRBD1. Trimming took 1 base from V and 5 from J; bases not matched to a gene: 4. This CDR3 is 14 amino acids long. CDR1 and CDR2 from the germline V gene are LNHNV and YYDKDF (reference sequence). The DNA for the CDR3 is TGTGCCACCAGCAGAGGTCAGACAGGGTATGGCTACACCTTC. Translating gives CATSRGQTGYGYTF.

This rearrangement joins TRBV4-1 to TRBJ2-7; perhaps TRBD2 as D (5 bases). The germline V gene has CDR1 MGHRA and CDR2 YSYEKL. Trimming removed 0 bases from V and 1 base from J, with 13 bases in between. The CDR3 is made up of 16 amino acids. This CDR3 reads CASSQEVTRGSYEQYF. DNA of the CDR3: TGCGCCAGCAGCCAAGAGGTCACCCGGGGATCCTACGAGCAGTACTTC.

This chain connects TRBV30 to TRBJ2-1; 8 nucleotides line up with TRBD2. From germline, CDR1 is GTSNPN and CDR2 SVGIG (reference sequence). The trim removed 0 bases at V and 7 bases at J, leaving 2 bases unmatched. This CDR3 spans 13 amino acids. Here the CDR3 reads CAWSVGTSNEQFF. CDR3 coding DNA: TGTGCCTGGAGTGTAGGGACTAGTAATGAGCAGTTCTTC. Looking up the rest from reference TRBV30 and TRBJ2-1 gives the full variable domain: SQTIHQWPATLVQPVGSPLSLECTVEGTSNPNLYWYRQAAGRGLQLLFYSVGIGQISSEVPQNLSASRPQDRQFILSSKKLLLSDSGFYLCAWSVGTSNEQFFGPGTRLTVL.

The chain recombines TRBV9 with TRBJ2-7; weak D call: TRBD2 (5 bases). V lost 0 bases and J lost 2, with 6 bases in between. The CDR3 sequence is 13 residues long. From germline, CDR1 is SGDLS and CDR2 YYNGEE. The CDR3 region has the DNA TGTGCCAGCAGCGTAGACGGGACCTACGAGCAGTACTTC. This sequence encodes CASSVDGTYEQYF.

The rearrangement links TRBV20-1 to TRBJ1-1; the D is unclear. Looked up from germline, CDR1 is DFQATT and CDR2 is SNEGSKA (reference sequence). The CDR3 spans 11 residues. With 5 bases removed from V and 1 base from J, the gap between germline ends came to 5 bases. The DNA of the CDR3 is TGCAGTGCTTACAGGAACACTGAAGCTTTCTTT. Translated, it gives CSAYRNTEAFF.

The V call is TRBV4-1, the J call TRBJ2-7, with 10 bases lining up with TRBD1. This CDR3 has 15 residues. From germline, CDR1 is MGHRA and CDR2 YSYEKL. The junction had 4 bases not matched to a gene; V was cut back by 2 bases and J by 3 bases. In DNA, the CDR3 is TGCGCCAGCAGCCAACAGGGACAGGGGTTCTACGAGCAGTACTTC. Translation gives CASSQQGQGFYEQYF.

The chain carries TRBV18 and TRBJ2-5; TRBD1 matches at 11 bases. This CDR3 comprises 14 residues. V dropped 3 bases and J dropped 5; count of bases not matched to a gene: 2. The germline V gene encodes CDR1 KGHSH and CDR2 LQKENI. The CDR3 reads CASSPGQGAETQYF. Here the CDR3 DNA reads TGTGCCAGCTCACCCGGACAGGGGGCGGAGACCCAGTACTTC.

This chain joins TRBV5-6 and TRBJ1-4; 9 bases are a match to TRBD1. Germline CDR1 is SGHDT and CDR2 is YYEEEE. This CDR3 region has 16 residues. V gave up 0 bases and J gave up 5 bases; unmatched junction bases: 5. In DNA, the CDR3 is TGTGCCAGCAGCTTGGCCGGAGGGACAGGGAATGAAAAACTGTTTTTT. Amino acids: CASSLAGGTGNEKLFF. The complete variable domain, with remaining parts taken from reference TRBV5-6 and TRBJ1-4, reads DAGVTQSPTHLIKTRGQQVTLRCSPKSGHDTVSWYQQALGQGPQFIFQYYEEEERQRGNFPDRFSGHQFPNYSSELNVNALLLGDSALYLCASSLAGGTGNEKLFFGSGTQLSVL.

About this clone itself: Germline and junction disagree at one end, which may indicate a read error. The V call is TRBV11-2, the J call TRBJ1-2; D gene ambiguous. Germline V gene lookup returns CDR1 SGHAT and CDR2 FQNNGV. This CDR3 has 10 amino acids. The CDR3 coding sequence is TGTGCCAGCAGCTTAGACCCGCAGATTTTC. This gives the protein CASSLDPQIF.